The next 7 T cell receptor beta chains were all read from a single sample in a study of T cells in localized non-small cell lung cancer. TCRdb keeps only in-frame clones here, not all; method: immunoSEQ multiplex PCR. Among approximately 83,000 clones listed, roughly 88% were seen once. The sample in question was PBMCs, obtained before any cancer treatment. The origin of the receptors is a woman aged 40-70 years with stage II squamous cell lung carcinoma.

CDR3 amino acids: CASSETDSYEQYF. The CDR3 DNA reads TGTGCCAGCAGTGAAACCGACAGCTACGAGCAGTACTTC. The genes are TRBV6-1 and TRBJ2-7, with D possibly being TRBD1 (5 bases). Between the trimmed V and J ends, which lost 2 bases and 3 bases, there was a span of 8 bases. The CDR3 consists of 13 residues. Looked up from germline, CDR1 is MNHNS and CDR2 is SASEGT.

This rearrangement joins TRBV28 to TRBJ1-4; 9 bases align to TRBD1. Germline CDR1 is MDHEN and CDR2 is SYDVKM. The CDR3 has 14 residues. Trimming at V came to 6 bases and at J to 6 bases, leaving 5 bases not matched to a gene. For the CDR3, the DNA is TGTGCCAGCAGCGACAGGGGGTGGGATGAAAAACTGTTTTTT. This sequence encodes CASSDRGWDEKLFF.

The V call is TRBV6-5, the J call TRBJ2-1; either TRBD1 or TRBD2 may fit D (5 bases each). CDR3 length: 14 amino acids. The V and J ends lost 0 bases and 5 bases respectively, with 8 bases between them. The germline gives CDR1 MNHEY, CDR2 SVGAGI. The CDR3 nucleotides read TGTGCCAGCAGTTACTCCGGGACCCACAATGAGCAGTTCTTC. Protein: CASSYSGTHNEQFF.

The chain joins TRBV27 to TRBJ2-1, with D possibly TRBD1 on 5 matching bases. V was trimmed by 4 bases and J by 3 bases, leaving 13 bases between them. Germline V gives CDR1 MNHEY, CDR2 SMNVEV (reference sequence). CDR3 length equals 15 residues. CDR3 residues: CASSSIRALYNEQFF. The CDR3, as DNA: TGTGCCAGCAGTTCTATCAGGGCCCTCTACAATGAGCAGTTCTTC.

This clone occurred once. The chain is built from TRBV28 and TRBJ1-6; TRBD1 matches 8 bases. V was pared by 3 bases and J by 14 bases, with 12 bases of the junction left unmatched. The V gene's germline CDR1 is MDHEN and CDR2 SYDVKM. The CDR3 is 15 amino acids. The CDR3 region is CASSLRQGAGLSLHF. DNA for the CDR3: TGTGCCAGCAGTTTGCGGCAGGGGGCCGGATTGTCCCTCCACTTT.

The rearrangement joins TRBV7-9 to TRBJ2-2; D remains ambiguous. With 2 bases removed from V and 7 bases from J, the gap between germline ends came to 2 bases. The CDR3 length is 11 residues. Germline-derived CDR1 and CDR2 are SEHNR and FQNEAQ (reference sequence). The CDR3 here is CASSLSGELFF. The DNA of the CDR3 is TGTGCCAGCAGCTTAAGCGGGGAGCTGTTTTTT. The full variable domain, in which reference TRBV7-9 and TRBJ2-2 provide the parts outside the CDR3, is DTGVSQNPRHKITKRGQNVTFRCDPISEHNRLYWYRQTLGQGPEFLTYFQNEAQLEKSRLLSDRFSAERPKGSFSTLEIQRTEQGDSAMYLCASSLSGELFFGEGSRLTVL.

V is TRBV2 and J is TRBJ2-7, with D possibly called TRBD1 or TRBD2 (6 bases each). The V end was cut by 5 bases, the J end by 0 bases, with 23 bases between. The germline CDR1 and CDR2 sequences are SNHLY and FYNNEI. This CDR3 comprises 18 residues. CDR3 in amino acids: CASSPLVQGGRVSYEQYF. The CDR3 DNA sequence: TGTGCCAGCAGTCCTTTAGTCCAAGGGGGGAGAGTCTCCTACGAGCAGTACTTC.